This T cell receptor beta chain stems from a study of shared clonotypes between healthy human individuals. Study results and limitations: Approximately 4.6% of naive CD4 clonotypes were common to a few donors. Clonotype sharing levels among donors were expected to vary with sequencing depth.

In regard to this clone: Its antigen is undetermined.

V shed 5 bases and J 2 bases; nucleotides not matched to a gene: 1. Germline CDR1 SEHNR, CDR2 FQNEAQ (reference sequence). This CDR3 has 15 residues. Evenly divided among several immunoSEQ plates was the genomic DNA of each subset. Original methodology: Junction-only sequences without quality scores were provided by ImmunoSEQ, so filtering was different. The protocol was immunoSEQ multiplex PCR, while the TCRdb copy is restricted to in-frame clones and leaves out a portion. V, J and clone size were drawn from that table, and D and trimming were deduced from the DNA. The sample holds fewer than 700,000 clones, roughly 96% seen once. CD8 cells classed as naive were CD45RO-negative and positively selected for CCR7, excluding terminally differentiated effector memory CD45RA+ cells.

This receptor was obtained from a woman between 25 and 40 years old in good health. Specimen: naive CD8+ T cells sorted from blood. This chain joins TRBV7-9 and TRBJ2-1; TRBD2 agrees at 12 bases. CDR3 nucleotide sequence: TGTGCCAGCAGCCGACTAGCGGGAGCCTACAATGAGCAGTTCTTC. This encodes CASSRLAGAYNEQFF.